The source of this TCR beta chain is a study of T cell changes during pregnancy in multiple sclerosis. Assay: immunoSEQ multiplex PCR; the TCRdb copy retains only in-frame clones and omits some. In the table there are approximately 32,000 clones, about 92% of which are singletons. From germline, CDR1 is SGHRS and CDR2 YFSETQ. The trim removed 5 bases at V and 0 bases at J, leaving 18 bases unmatched. The CDR3 is made up of 20 amino acids. Sample: CD4+ T cells from peripheral blood mononuclear cells, taken in the second trimester of pregnancy. This TCR was sampled from a female donor with multiple sclerosis, enrolled in a pregnancy study. The V and J genes are TRBV5-1 and TRBJ2-3; TRBD2 agrees at 10 bases. DNA of the CDR3: TGCGCCAGCAGACACAAGGAGGCTAGCGGGAGAGGAGCTAGCACAGATACGCAGTATTTT. Its translation: CASRHKEASGRGASTDTQYF.